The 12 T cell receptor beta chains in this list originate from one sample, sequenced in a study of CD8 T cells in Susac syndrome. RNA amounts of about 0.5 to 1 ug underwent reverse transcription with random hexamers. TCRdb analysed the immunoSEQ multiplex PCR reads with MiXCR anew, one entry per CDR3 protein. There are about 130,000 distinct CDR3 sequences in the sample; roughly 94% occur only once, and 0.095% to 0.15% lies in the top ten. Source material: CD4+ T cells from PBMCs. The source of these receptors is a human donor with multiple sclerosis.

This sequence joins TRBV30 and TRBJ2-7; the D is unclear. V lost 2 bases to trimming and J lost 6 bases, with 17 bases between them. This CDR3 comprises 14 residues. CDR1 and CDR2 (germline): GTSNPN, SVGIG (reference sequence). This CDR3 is CAWSKSRLGLEQYF. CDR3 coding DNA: TGTGCCTGGAGTAAGAGTAGGCTGGGCCTCGAGCAGTACTTC.

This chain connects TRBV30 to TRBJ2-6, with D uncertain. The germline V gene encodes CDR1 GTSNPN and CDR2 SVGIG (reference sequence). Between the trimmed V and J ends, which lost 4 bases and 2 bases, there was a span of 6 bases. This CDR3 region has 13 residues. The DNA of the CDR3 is TGTGCCTGGAAAAGGGCTGGGGCCAACGTCCTGACTTTC. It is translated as CAWKRAGANVLTF.

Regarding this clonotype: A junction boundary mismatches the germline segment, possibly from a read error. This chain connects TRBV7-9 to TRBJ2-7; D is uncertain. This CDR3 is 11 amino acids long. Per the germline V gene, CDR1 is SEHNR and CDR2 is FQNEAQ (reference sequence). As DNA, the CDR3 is TGTGTCAGCAGCTTAGAGTACGAGCAGTACTTC. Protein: CVSSLEYEQYF. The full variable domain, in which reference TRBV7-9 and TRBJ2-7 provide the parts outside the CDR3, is DTGVSQNPRHKITKRGQNVTFRCDPISEHNRLYWYRQTLGQGPEFLTYFQNEAQLEKSRLLSDRFSAERPKGSFSTLEIQRTEQGDSAMYLCVSSLEYEQYFGPGTRLTVT.

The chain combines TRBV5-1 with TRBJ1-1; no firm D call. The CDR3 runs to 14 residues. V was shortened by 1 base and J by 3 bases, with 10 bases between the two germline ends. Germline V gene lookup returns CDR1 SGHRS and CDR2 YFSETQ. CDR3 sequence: CASSLRGFDTEAFF. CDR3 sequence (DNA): TGCGCCAGCAGCTTGAGAGGCTTCGACACTGAAGCTTTCTTT.

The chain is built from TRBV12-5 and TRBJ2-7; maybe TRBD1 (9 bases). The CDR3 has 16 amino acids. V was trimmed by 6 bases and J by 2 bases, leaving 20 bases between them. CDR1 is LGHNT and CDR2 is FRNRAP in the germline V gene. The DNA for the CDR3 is TGTGCTAGTGGCCCGCGGGGGGACAGGGCGCCCTACGAGCAGTACTTC. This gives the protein CASGPRGDRAPYEQYF.

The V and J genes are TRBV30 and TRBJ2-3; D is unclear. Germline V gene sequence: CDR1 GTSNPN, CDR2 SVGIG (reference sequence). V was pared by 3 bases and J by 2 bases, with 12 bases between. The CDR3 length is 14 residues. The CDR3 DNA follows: TGTGCCTGGAGCCCGTCCAGTTCCACAGATACGCAGTATTTT. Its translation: CAWSPSSSTDTQYF.

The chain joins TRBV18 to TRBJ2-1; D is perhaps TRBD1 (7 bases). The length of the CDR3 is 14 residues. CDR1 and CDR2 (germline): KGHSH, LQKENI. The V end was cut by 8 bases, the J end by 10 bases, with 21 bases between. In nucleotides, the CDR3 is TGTGCCAGCCTCCCCCTCGGCGGGACAGCAGAGCAGTTCTTC. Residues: CASLPLGGTAEQFF.

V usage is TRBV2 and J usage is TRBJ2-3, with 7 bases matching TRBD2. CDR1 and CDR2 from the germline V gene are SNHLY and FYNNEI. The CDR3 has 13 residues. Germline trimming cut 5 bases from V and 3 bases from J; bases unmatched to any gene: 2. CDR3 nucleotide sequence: TGTGCCAGCAGTAGGGACTATACAGATACGCAGTATTTT. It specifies CASSRDYTDTQYF.

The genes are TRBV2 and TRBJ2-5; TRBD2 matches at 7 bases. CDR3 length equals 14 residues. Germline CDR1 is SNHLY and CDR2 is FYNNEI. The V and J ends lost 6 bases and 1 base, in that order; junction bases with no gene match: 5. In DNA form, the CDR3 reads TGTGCCAGCAGGGGGAGGGAAGTCCAAGAGACCCAGTACTTC. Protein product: CASRGREVQETQYF. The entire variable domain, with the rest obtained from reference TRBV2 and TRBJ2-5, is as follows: EPEVTQTPSHQVTQMGQEVILRCVPISNHLYFYWYRQILGQKVEFLVSFYNNEISEKSEIFDDQFSVERPDGSNFTLKIRSTKLEDSAMYFCASRGREVQETQYFGPGTRLLVL.

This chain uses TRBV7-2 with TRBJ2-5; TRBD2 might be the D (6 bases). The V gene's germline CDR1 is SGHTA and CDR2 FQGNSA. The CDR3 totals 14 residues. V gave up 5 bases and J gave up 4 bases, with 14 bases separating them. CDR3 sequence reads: CASSPEGLGETQYF. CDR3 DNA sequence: TGTGCCAGCAGCCCGGAGGGGCTCGGAGAGACCCAGTACTTC.

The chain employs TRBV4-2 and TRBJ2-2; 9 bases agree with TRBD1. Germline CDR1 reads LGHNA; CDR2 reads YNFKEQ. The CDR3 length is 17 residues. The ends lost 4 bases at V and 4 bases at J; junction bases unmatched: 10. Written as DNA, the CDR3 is TGTGCCAGCAGCCCCCTTGGGGAACAGGGGGCCACCGGGGAGCTGTTTTTT. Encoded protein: CASSPLGEQGATGELFF.

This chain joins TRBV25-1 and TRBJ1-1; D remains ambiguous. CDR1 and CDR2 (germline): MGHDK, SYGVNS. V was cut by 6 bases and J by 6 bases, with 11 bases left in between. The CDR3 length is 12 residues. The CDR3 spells CASSHGIAEAFF. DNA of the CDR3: TGTGCCAGCAGCCACGGCATAGCTGAAGCTTTCTTT.